This T cell receptor (beta chain) comes out of a study of cytotoxic CD8 clonotypes in ibrutinib-treated CLL. Turning to the study itself: Responses: approximately 25 partial, 2 complete; after median around 68 months, roughly 15 stayed remitted, approximately twelve progressed. Response samples were taken after a median roughly 12 months of treatment, range 6 to 36.

This CDR3 region has 16 residues. Investigators sought sequencing depths of between 1 in 200,000 and 1 in 1 million T cells. This table comes from immunoSEQ multiplex PCR, and its TCRdb copy is limited to in-frame clones, with some not included. The sample comprises 250,000 to 350,000 clones, about 72% of which are singletons, and around 6% rests with the top ten. The sample here was PBMCs, taken at disease progression, from a patient treated with ibrutinib. This sequence was found in a human donor with chronic lymphocytic leukemia. The gene calls are TRBV21-1 and TRBJ2-7; the tabulated D call, TRBD1, remains unverified against the DNA. TRBV21-1 is a listed pseudogene. This CDR3 is CASSKWGQGQTYEQYF. CDR3 nucleotides: TGTGCCAGCAGCAAGTGGGGACAGGGCCAAACCTACGAGCAGTACTTC.